Listed below are T cell receptor beta chains from one sample, sequenced in a study of T cells in narcolepsy. Sequencing was performed with immunoSEQ multiplex PCR; in TCRdb, only in-frame clones are kept and a portion is missing. The repertoire holds 11,000 or so clones, over 90% seen once, with roughly 1% in the top ten. Sequencing input: CD45RA- memory CD4+ T cells from PBMCs. These receptors were collected from a human donor with narcolepsy. The CDR3 runs from the conserved cysteine through the conserved F or W. The order of the fields is clone size, J gene, D gene, V gene, CDR3 protein, CDR3 DNA. D genes are given only for firm matches. Clone size is given for some rows only: seen once, a few or many times, or a class if the clone is expanded.

>NA|TRBJ2-4|NA|TRBV27
CASSPDVGIDIQYF
TGTGCCAGCAGTCCTGACGTGGGTATAGACATTCAGTACTTC
>NA|TRBJ2-3|TRBD2|TRBV19
CASSIIRAGGRADTQYF
TGTGCCAGTAGTATCATCAGGGCCGGCGGGAGGGCAGATACGCAGTATTTT
>few|TRBJ1-4|TRBD1|TRBV10-1
CATNSGTGNEKLFF
TGCGCCACCAACTCCGGGACAGGAAATGAAAAACTGTTTTTT
>NA|TRBJ1-1|NA|TRBV6-5
CASRGRRILSEAFF
TGTGCCAGCAGGGGACGACGGATTTTGAGTGAAGCTTTCTTT
>NA|TRBJ1-1|NA|TRBV20-1
CSATTSTEAFF
TGCAGTGCTACGACAAGCACTGAAGCTTTCTTT
>NA|TRBJ2-7|TRBD2|TRBV5-1
CASAPSGGEQYF
TGCGCCAGCGCCCCATCGGGGGGCGAGCAGTACTTC
>NA|TRBJ1-2|TRBD1|TRBV9
CASSPQGSYGYTF
TGTGCCAGCAGCCCACAGGGGTCCTATGGCTACACCTTC
>NA|TRBJ2-3|NA|TRBV10-3
CAISRATDTQYF
TGTGCCATCAGTAGGGCGACAGATACGCAGTATTTT
>NA|TRBJ1-1|NA|TRBV6-5
CASSRRAGEAFF
TGTGCCAGCAGTCGACGGGCCGGCGAAGCTTTCTTT
>NA|TRBJ1-3|NA|TRBV28
CASSHRETGQRNTIYF
TGTGCCAGCAGCCATAGGGAAACAGGGCAAAGAAACACCATATATTTT
>NA|TRBJ1-1|NA|TRBV12-5
CASGPPGFLQRGTEAFF
TGTGCTAGTGGCCCTCCCGGGTTTCTACAAAGGGGCACTGAAGCTTTCTTT
>NA|TRBJ2-7|TRBD1|TRBV30
CAWSGIEGGRSYEQYF
TGTGCCTGGAGTGGAATAGAAGGGGGCAGATCCTACGAGCAGTACTTC
>NA|TRBJ1-3|NA|TRBV6-6
CASERGNTIYF
TGTGCCAGTGAACGAGGAAACACCATATATTTT
>NA|TRBJ2-1|NA|TRBV6-5
CASLERSSSYNEQFF
TGTGCCAGCCTTGAGCGTTCGAGTTCCTACAATGAGCAGTTCTTC
>NA|TRBJ2-7|TRBD2|TRBV19
CASSIPSGSVYEQYF
TGTGCCAGTAGTATCCCTAGCGGGAGTGTCTACGAGCAGTACTTC
>few|TRBJ2-2|TRBD2|TRBV2
CASSPIAGVTGELFF
TGTGCCAGCAGTCCAATAGCGGGAGTCACCGGGGAGCTGTTTTTT
>NA|TRBJ2-4|NA|TRBV2
CASSRSSVAKNIQYF
TGTGCCAGCAGTCGGTCCAGTGTAGCCAAAAACATTCAGTACTTC
>NA|TRBJ2-7|NA|TRBV6-1
CASSDVHFGYF
TGTGCCAGCAGTGACGTTCATTTCGGGTACTTC
>NA|TRBJ1-6|TRBD1|TRBV28
CASSVFGTGGLGGSYNSPLHF
TGTGCCAGCAGTGTTTTCGGGACAGGGGGTTTGGGGGGCTCCTATAATTCACCCCTCCACTTT
>NA|TRBJ2-2|NA|TRBV7-2
CASSLGFRKTGELFF
TGTGCCAGCAGCTTAGGTTTTCGGAAGACCGGGGAGCTGTTTTTT
>NA|TRBJ2-7|NA|TRBV11-2
CASSLAGSDEQYF
TGTGCCAGCAGCTTAGCAGGGAGCGACGAGCAGTACTTC
>NA|TRBJ2-1|NA|TRBV27
CASSLRVSGSSYNEQFF
TGTGCCAGCAGTTTACGGGTGTCGGGGAGCTCCTACAATGAGCAGTTCTTC
>NA|TRBJ2-7|NA|TRBV18
CASSPPMTYEQYF
TGTGCCAGCTCACCACCGATGACTTACGAGCAGTACTTC
>NA|TRBJ2-7|TRBD1|TRBV6-5
CASSYPAGGQYF
TGTGCCAGCAGTTATCCGGCAGGGGGGCAGTACTTC
>NA|TRBJ2-5|TRBD2|TRBV5-1
CASSLSVAGGQETQYF
TGCGCCAGCAGCTTGTCGGTTGCGGGGGGCCAAGAGACCCAGTACTTC